A single sample is the source of the 25 T cell receptor beta chains below, sequenced in a study of cytomegalovirus exposure and HLA in healthy donors. Primers included in the PCR were 60 Vbeta and 13 Jbeta primers. TCRdb's copy holds only in-frame clones and misses some; the assay was immunoSEQ multiplex PCR. The sample has tens of thousands of clones; around 72% are singletons. Sequenced: PBMCs. The receptors were sampled from a woman aged 50 to 60 in good health and CMV-seropositive.

The chain combines TRBV6-5 with TRBJ2-5, with 8 bases identical to TRBD2. The germline gives CDR1 MNHEY, CDR2 SVGAGI. The V and J ends lost 6 bases and 7 bases, in that order; junction bases with no gene match: 10. The CDR3 runs to 14 residues. CDR3 coding DNA: TGTGCCAGCAGCCCGGGGGGGGGTCGCGGGACCCAGTACTTC. This translates into CASSPGGGRGTQYF.

The chain couples TRBV2 to TRBJ1-2; D is undetermined. V was clipped by 3 bases and J by 3 bases, with 11 bases between them. CDR3 size: 14 residues. The V gene's germline CDR1 is SNHLY and CDR2 FYNNEI. The CDR3 loop is CASSDTVRHYGYTF. The CDR3 coding sequence is TGTGCCAGCAGTGATACGGTACGCCACTATGGCTACACCTTC.

This clone appeared a few times. The chain has TRBV4-1 and TRBJ1-1; maybe TRBD1 (6 bases). The V and J ends lost 0 bases and 1 base respectively, with 18 bases between them. The CDR3 length is 18 residues. Germline assignment: CDR1 MGHRA and CDR2 YSYEKL. The CDR3 DNA is TGCGCCAGCAGCCAAGATTACAGGGAAAGGGTCGAGAACACTGAAGCTTTCTTT. Protein sequence: CASSQDYRERVENTEAFF.

There are a few counts of this clone. This chain links TRBV9 with TRBJ2-6; D is undetermined. The CDR3 extends over 13 amino acids. CDR1 and CDR2 from the germline V gene are SGDLS and YYNGEE. V was trimmed by 5 bases and J by 2 bases, leaving 5 bases between them. CDR3 protein: CASRQTGANVLTF. The CDR3 DNA sequence: TGTGCCAGCAGACAAACTGGGGCCAACGTCCTGACTTTC. Full variable domain (remainder filled in from reference TRBV9 and TRBJ2-6): DSGVTQTPKHLITATGQRVTLRCSPRSGDLSVYWYQQSLDQGLQFLIQYYNGEERAKGNILERFSAQQFPDLHSELNLSSLELGDSALYFCASRQTGANVLTFGAGSRLTVL.

The gene calls are TRBV28 and TRBJ2-3; tentative D call: TRBD2 (5 bases). Germline assignment: CDR1 MDHEN and CDR2 SYDVKM. CDR3 length: 17 residues. Trimming shortened V by 5 bases and J by 8 bases, and 26 bases separated the two germline ends. CDR3 amino acids: CASSPSPASFSHFTQYF. As DNA, the CDR3 is TGTGCCAGCAGTCCTAGCCCAGCATCTTTCTCACATTTTACGCAGTATTTT.

CDR3 region: CASSLRTGGTSYEQYF. The CDR3 DNA follows: TGTGCCAGCAGCTTAAGGACAGGGGGCACCTCCTACGAGCAGTACTTC. This chain joins TRBV7-2 and TRBJ2-7, with TRBD1 identical over 11 bases. This CDR3 region has 16 residues. The V gene's germline CDR1 is SGHTA and CDR2 FQGNSA. J was trimmed by 0 bases and V by 2 bases; bases with no gene match: 3.

This rearrangement joins TRBV4-3 to TRBJ1-6; no definite D call. The germline V gene encodes CDR1 LGHNA and CDR2 YSLEER. The CDR3 extends over 16 amino acids. Deletions cut 2 bases from V and 0 bases from J, with 8 bases between. The CDR3 loop reads CASSQSLSSYNSPLHF. DNA for the CDR3: TGCGCCAGCAGCCAAAGCCTATCCTCCTATAATTCACCCCTCCACTTT.

The V gene is TRBV28, the J gene TRBJ1-4; D possibly corresponds to TRBD1 (6 bases). Trimming shortened V by 4 bases and J by 6 bases, and 21 bases separated the two germline ends. The CDR3 runs 17 residues. The germline V gene encodes CDR1 MDHEN and CDR2 SYDVKM. In DNA form, the CDR3 reads TGTGCCAGCAGTTCCAGACAGGAGCCTACCCTGTATGAAAAACTGTTTTTT. This gives the protein CASSSRQEPTLYEKLFF.

The rearrangement uses TRBV18 and TRBJ2-2, with D hard to call. Trimming stripped 5 bases from V and 3 bases from J, with 13 bases between. This CDR3 is built from 15 residues. CDR1 and CDR2 from the germline V gene are KGHSH and LQKENI. The DNA for the CDR3 is TGTGCCAGCTCAGTCCTAGAAGCCTACACCGGGGAGCTGTTTTTT. This codes for CASSVLEAYTGELFF.

The chain employs TRBV5-6 and TRBJ2-7; D unresolved. Germline values: CDR1 SGHDT, CDR2 YYEEEE. Deletions cut 2 bases from V and 1 base from J, with 7 bases between. The CDR3 sequence is 13 residues long. The CDR3 sequence is CASSFGRSYEQYF. The CDR3, as DNA: TGTGCCAGCAGCTTTGGTCGGTCCTACGAGCAGTACTTC.

The chain has TRBV6-5 and TRBJ1-2, with D perhaps TRBD1 (6 bases). Between the trimmed V and J ends, which lost 6 bases and 8 bases, there was a span of 22 bases. Germline lookup yields CDR1 MNHEY and CDR2 SVGAGI. The CDR3 spans 15 residues. In DNA, the CDR3 is TGTGCCAGCAGCGAGGACAGCTCATCACCTAACGGCTACACCTTC. It translates to CASSEDSSSPNGYTF.

V usage is TRBV6-5 and J usage is TRBJ2-1; 7 bases agree with TRBD2. J was trimmed by 0 bases and V by 6 bases; bases with no gene match: 5. This CDR3 spans 15 amino acids. CDR1 MNHEY and CDR2 SVGAGI come from the germline V gene. The CDR3 region has the DNA TGTGCCAGCAGCCGAGCGGGGAGCTCCTACAATGAGCAGTTCTTC. Translation: CASSRAGSSYNEQFF.

J is TRBJ1-2 and V is TRBV7-9; D is undetermined. V dropped 0 bases and J dropped 3 bases, with 8 bases sitting between them. The CDR3 is 14 residues long. Per germline, CDR1 SEHNR and CDR2 FQNEAQ (reference sequence). The CDR3 reads CASSLAVQYYGYTF. CDR3 bases: TGTGCCAGCAGCTTAGCGGTACAGTACTATGGCTACACCTTC.

The chain joins TRBV12-5 to TRBJ2-2; D might be TRBD1 (6 bases). V was trimmed by 7 bases and J by 7 bases, leaving 13 bases between them. Germline V gene sequence: CDR1 LGHNT, CDR2 FRNRAP. The CDR3 runs to 13 residues. The CDR3 nucleotides are TGTGCTAGTGATAAACAGGGCTTCGGGGAGCTGTTTTTT. Translated: CASDKQGFGELFF.

This chain connects TRBV7-3 to TRBJ1-2, with 11 bases identical to TRBD1. The V and J ends lost 5 bases and 4 bases, in that order; junction bases with no gene match: 6. The V gene's germline CDR1 is SGHTA and CDR2 FQGTGA. The CDR3 sequence is 15 residues long. CDR3 sequence (DNA): TGTGCCAGCAGCAAAGGAGGGACAGGGGGCTATGGCTACACCTTC. This codes for CASSKGGTGGYGYTF.

In this sample, this clone turned up a few times. The chain links TRBV28 to TRBJ2-1; TRBD2 agrees at 12 bases. Germline V gene sequence: CDR1 MDHEN, CDR2 SYDVKM. V trimming: 6 bases; J trimming: 9 bases; junction bases outside the gene matches: 15. The CDR3 spans 17 residues. The CDR3 sequence: CASRTYARLAGVGEQFF. The CDR3 region has the DNA TGTGCCAGCAGAACCTACGCGCGACTAGCGGGAGTAGGTGAGCAGTTCTTC.

This clone appeared once. This CDR3 is also generated by other DNA sequences in the sample. The chain employs TRBV7-2 and TRBJ2-7, with unresolved D. Germline assignment: CDR1 SGHTA and CDR2 FQGNSA. V lost 1 base, J lost 6 bases, and 4 bases lay in between. This CDR3 comprises 11 residues. The CDR3 coding sequence is TGTGCCAGCAGCTTAGTGAGCGAGCAGTACTTC. Encoded protein: CASSLVSEQYF. Using reference TRBV7-2 and TRBJ2-7 for the parts outside the CDR3, the full variable domain is GAGVSQSPSNKVTEKGKDVELRCDPISGHTALYWYRQSLGQGLEFLIYFQGNSAPDKSGLPSDRFSAERTGGSVSTLTIQRTQQEDSAVYLCASSLVSEQYFGPGTRLTVT.

This rearrangement joins TRBV10-1 to TRBJ1-5, with D unresolved. The germline V gene encodes CDR1 WNHNN and CDR2 SYGVQD (reference sequence). V lost 6 bases to trimming and J lost 6 bases, with 24 bases between them. The CDR3 runs 17 residues. Written as DNA, the CDR3 is TGCGCCAGCAGGTTCCCCCTTCTCCGGGGTGGCTGTCAGCCCCAGCATTTT. Protein product: CASRFPLLRGGCQPQHF.

This rearrangement joins TRBV7-9 to TRBJ2-1, with 9 nucleotides matching TRBD2. The germline V gene encodes CDR1 SEHNR and CDR2 FQNEAQ (reference sequence). The CDR3 consists of 15 residues. The V gene end was trimmed by 3 bases and the J gene end by 3 bases; junction bases not matched to a gene: 3. The CDR3 spells CASSLGTSYYNEQFF. The DNA of the CDR3 is TGTGCCAGCAGCTTGGGGACTAGCTACTACAATGAGCAGTTCTTC.

J is TRBJ2-2 and V is TRBV28; perhaps TRBD1 as D (6 bases). V lost 10 bases to trimming and J lost 7 bases, with 13 bases between them. The germline CDR1 and CDR2 sequences are MDHEN and SYDVKM. The CDR3 extends over 12 amino acids. The CDR3 sequence: CAITQGIGELFF. The DNA of the CDR3 is TGTGCCATTACACAGGGTATCGGGGAGCTGTTTTTT.

The chain recombines TRBV15 with TRBJ2-7; D ambiguous. This CDR3 has 14 residues. From germline, CDR1 is LNHNV and CDR2 YYDKDF (reference sequence). V was clipped by 0 bases and J by 2 bases, with 8 bases between them. CDR3 coding DNA: TGTGCCACCAGCAGAGATAACAACCCCTACGAGCAGTACTTC. Translation gives CATSRDNNPYEQYF.

Notes on this clone: At one of its ends the junction is not consistent with the germline gene, which may arise from a read error. Other DNA sequences in this sample translate to the same CDR3. The chain carries TRBV5-1 and TRBJ1-1, with 7 bases lining up with TRBD1. This CDR3 spans 14 amino acids. Germline assignment: CDR1 SGHRS and CDR2 YFSETQ. The CDR3 protein is CASSSTGKDTEAFF. CDR3 nucleotide sequence: TGCGCCAGCAGCTCGACAGGGAAGGACACTGAAGCCTTCTTT. Filled out from reference TRBV5-1 and TRBJ1-1, the complete variable domain reads KAGVTQTPRYLIKTRGQQVTLSCSPISGHRSVSWYQQTPGQGLQFLFEYFSETQRNKGNFPGRFSGRQFSNSRSEMNVSTLELGDSALYLCASSSTGKDTEAFFGQGTRLTVV.

The chain joins TRBV2 to TRBJ1-5, with 8 bases lining up with TRBD1. Germline-derived CDR1 and CDR2 are SNHLY and FYNNEI. V lost 8 bases and J lost 3; bases outside the gene matches: 9. The CDR3 sequence is 15 residues long. CDR3 loop: CASQQEQGVNQPQHF. The CDR3 DNA reads as TGTGCCAGCCAACAGGAACAGGGGGTCAATCAGCCCCAGCATTTT.

The genes are TRBV27 and TRBJ1-2; D possibly corresponds to TRBD1 (6 bases). This CDR3 spans 15 amino acids. V was trimmed by 3 bases and J by 3 bases, leaving 14 bases between them. Per the germline V gene, CDR1 is MNHEY and CDR2 is SMNVEV (reference sequence). In DNA form, the CDR3 reads TGTGCCAGCAGTTTTTATTTGGGGGCTTACTATGGCTACACCTTC. It encodes CASSFYLGAYYGYTF.

This clone has a handful of counts. The V and J genes are TRBV7-6 and TRBJ2-3; D not certain. Trimming removed 5 bases at V and 1 base at J, with 10 bases between. The CDR3 is 14 residues long. Germline assignment: CDR1 SGHVS and CDR2 FNYEAQ. CDR3 in DNA: TGTGCCAGCAGCGAGTCCTCTGGCACAGATACGCAGTATTTT. Translating gives CASSESSGTDTQYF.